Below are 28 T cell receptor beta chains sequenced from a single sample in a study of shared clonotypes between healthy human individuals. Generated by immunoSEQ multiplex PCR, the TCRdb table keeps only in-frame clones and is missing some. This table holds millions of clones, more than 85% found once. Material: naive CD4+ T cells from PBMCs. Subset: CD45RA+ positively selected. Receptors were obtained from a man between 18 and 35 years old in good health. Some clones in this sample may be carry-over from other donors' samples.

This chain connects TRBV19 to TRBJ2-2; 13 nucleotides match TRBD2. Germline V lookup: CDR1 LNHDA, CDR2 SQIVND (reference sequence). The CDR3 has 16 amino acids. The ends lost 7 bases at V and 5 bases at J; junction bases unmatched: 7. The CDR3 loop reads CASNPGLAGVTGELFF. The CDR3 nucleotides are TGTGCCAGTAACCCCGGACTAGCGGGAGTTACCGGGGAGCTGTTTTTT.

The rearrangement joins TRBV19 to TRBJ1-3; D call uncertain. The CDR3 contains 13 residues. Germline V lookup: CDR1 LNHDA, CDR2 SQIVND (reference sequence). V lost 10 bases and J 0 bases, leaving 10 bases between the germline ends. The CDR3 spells CATTDLSGNTIYF. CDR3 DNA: TGTGCCACAACGGACCTCTCTGGAAACACCATATATTTT.

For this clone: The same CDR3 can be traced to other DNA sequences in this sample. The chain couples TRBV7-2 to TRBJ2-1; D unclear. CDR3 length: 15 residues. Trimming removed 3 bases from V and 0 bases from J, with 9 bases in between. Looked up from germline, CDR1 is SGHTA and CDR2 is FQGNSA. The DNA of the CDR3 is TGTGCCAGCAGCTTCAGTGTTAGCTCCTACAATGAGCAGTTCTTC. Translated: CASSFSVSSYNEQFF.

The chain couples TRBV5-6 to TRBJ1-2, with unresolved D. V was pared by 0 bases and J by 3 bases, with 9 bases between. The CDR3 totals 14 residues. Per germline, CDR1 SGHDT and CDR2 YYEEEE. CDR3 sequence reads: CASSLGRTDYGYTF. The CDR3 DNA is TGTGCCAGCAGCTTGGGCCGGACTGACTATGGCTACACCTTC.

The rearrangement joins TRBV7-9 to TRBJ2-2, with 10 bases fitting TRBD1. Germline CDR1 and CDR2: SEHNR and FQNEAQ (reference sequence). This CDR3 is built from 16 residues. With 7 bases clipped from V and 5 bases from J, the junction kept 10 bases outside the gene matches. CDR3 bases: TGTGCCAGCAACCCTCGGGACAGGGGAGGAACCGGGGAGCTGTTTTTT. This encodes CASNPRDRGGTGELFF.

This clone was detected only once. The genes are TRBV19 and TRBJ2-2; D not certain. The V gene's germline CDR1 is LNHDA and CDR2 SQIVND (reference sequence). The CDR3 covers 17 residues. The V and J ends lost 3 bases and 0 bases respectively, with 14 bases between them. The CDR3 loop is CASSISAPQSNTGELFF. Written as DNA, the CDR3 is TGTGCCAGTAGTATTTCAGCTCCCCAGTCGAACACCGGGGAGCTGTTTTTT.

CDR3: CASSFRTGYIGYTF. The CDR3 nucleotides read TGTGCCAGCAGCTTTAGGACAGGGTATATTGGCTACACCTTC. The chain joins TRBV5-8 to TRBJ1-2; 8 bases agree with TRBD1. The CDR3 runs to 14 residues. V shed 2 bases, J shed 7 bases, and the junction held 7 bases outside the gene matches. The V gene's germline CDR1 is SGHTS and CDR2 YDEGEE.

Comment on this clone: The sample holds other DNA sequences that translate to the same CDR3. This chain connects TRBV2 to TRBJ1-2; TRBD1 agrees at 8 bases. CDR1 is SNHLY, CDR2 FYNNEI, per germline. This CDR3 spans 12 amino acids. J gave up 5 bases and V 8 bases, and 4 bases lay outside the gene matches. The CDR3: CASSRQGYGYTF. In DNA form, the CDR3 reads TGTGCCAGCTCTCGACAGGGGTATGGCTACACCTTC.

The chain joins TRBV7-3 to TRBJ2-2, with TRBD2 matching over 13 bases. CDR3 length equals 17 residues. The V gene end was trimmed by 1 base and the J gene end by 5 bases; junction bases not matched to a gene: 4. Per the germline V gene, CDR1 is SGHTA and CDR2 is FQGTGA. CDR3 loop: CASSLSPGLAGTGELFF. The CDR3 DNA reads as TGTGCCAGCAGCTTAAGCCCGGGACTAGCGGGGACCGGGGAGCTGTTTTTT. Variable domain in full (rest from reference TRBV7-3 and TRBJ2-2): GAGVSQTPSNKVTEKGKYVELRCDPISGHTALYWYRQSLGQGPEFLIYFQGTGAADDSGLPNDRFFAVRPEGSVSTLKIQRTERGDSAVYLCASSLSPGLAGTGELFFGEGSRLTVL.

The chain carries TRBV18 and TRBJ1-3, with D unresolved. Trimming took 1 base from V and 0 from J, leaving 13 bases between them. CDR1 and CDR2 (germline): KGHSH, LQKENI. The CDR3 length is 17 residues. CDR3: CASSPLGSTASGNTIYF. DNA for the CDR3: TGTGCCAGCTCACCACTCGGTTCGACTGCCTCTGGAAACACCATATATTTT.

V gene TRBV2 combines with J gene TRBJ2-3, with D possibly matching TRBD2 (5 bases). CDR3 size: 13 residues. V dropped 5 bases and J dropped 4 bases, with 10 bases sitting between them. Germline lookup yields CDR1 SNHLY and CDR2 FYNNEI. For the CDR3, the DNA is TGTGCCAGCAGTAAGGAGGTCTCAGATACGCAGTATTTT. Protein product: CASSKEVSDTQYF.

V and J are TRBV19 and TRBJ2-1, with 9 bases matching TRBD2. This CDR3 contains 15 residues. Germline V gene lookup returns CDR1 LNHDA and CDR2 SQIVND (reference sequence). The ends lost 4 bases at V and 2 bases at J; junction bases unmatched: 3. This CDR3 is CASSRPSGTYNEQFF. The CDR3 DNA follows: TGTGCCAGTAGTAGACCTAGCGGGACCTACAATGAGCAGTTCTTC.

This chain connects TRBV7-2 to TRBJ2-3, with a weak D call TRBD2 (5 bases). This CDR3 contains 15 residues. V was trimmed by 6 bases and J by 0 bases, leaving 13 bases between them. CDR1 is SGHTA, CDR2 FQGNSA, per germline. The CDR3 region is CASSTLAVSTDTQYF. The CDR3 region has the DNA TGTGCCAGCAGTACCCTAGCAGTTAGCACAGATACGCAGTATTTT. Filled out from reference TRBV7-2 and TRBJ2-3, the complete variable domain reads GAGVSQSPSNKVTEKGKDVELRCDPISGHTALYWYRQSLGQGLEFLIYFQGNSAPDKSGLPSDRFSAERTGGSVSTLTIQRTQQEDSAVYLCASSTLAVSTDTQYFGPGTRLTVL.

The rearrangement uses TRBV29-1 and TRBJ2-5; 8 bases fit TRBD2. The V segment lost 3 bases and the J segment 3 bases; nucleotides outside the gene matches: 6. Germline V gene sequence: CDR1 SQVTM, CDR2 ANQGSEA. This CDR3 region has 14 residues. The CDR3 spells CSVEDKAGEETQYF. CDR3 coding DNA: TGCAGCGTTGAGGATAAAGCGGGAGAAGAGACCCAGTACTTC.

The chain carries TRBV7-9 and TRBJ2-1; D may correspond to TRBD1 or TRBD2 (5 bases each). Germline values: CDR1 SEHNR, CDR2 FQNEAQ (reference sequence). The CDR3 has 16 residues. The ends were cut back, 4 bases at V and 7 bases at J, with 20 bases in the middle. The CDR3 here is CASSWDHPRVLNEQFF. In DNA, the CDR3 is TGTGCCAGCAGCTGGGACCACCCCAGGGTCTTGAATGAGCAGTTCTTC.

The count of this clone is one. CDR3 protein: CASSPRGTSAGEQFF. CDR3 DNA: TGCGCCAGCAGCCCCCGAGGGACGAGCGCCGGGGAGCAGTTCTTC. The chain recombines TRBV4-1 with TRBJ2-1; the D gene could be TRBD1 or TRBD2 (5 bases each). The germline CDR1 and CDR2 sequences are MGHRA and YSYEKL. The CDR3 totals 15 residues. Trimming took 4 bases from V and 10 from J, leaving 20 bases between them.

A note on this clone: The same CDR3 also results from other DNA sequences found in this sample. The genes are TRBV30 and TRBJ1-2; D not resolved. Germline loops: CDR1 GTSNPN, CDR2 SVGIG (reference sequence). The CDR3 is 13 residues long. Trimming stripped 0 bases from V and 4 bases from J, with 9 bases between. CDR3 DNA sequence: TGTGCCTGGAGTGTAGCATTAGGCTATGGCTACACCTTC. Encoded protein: CAWSVALGYGYTF. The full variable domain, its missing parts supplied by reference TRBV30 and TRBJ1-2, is SQTIHQWPATLVQPVGSPLSLECTVEGTSNPNLYWYRQAAGRGLQLLFYSVGIGQISSEVPQNLSASRPQDRQFILSSKKLLLSDSGFYLCAWSVALGYGYTFGSGTRLTVV.

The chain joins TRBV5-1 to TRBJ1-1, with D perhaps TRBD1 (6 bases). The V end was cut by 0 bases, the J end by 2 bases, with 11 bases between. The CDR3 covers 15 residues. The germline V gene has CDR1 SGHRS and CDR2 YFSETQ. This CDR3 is CASSLVTGVNTEAFF. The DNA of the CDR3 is TGCGCCAGCAGCTTGGTGACAGGAGTTAACACTGAAGCTTTCTTT.

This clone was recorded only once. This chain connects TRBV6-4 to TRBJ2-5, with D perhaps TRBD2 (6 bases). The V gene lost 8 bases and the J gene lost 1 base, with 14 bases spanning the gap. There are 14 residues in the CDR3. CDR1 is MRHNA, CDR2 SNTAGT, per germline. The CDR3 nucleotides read TGTGCCAGCCCCCCGCCTAGCGTCCAAGAGACCCAGTACTTC. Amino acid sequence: CASPPPSVQETQYF.

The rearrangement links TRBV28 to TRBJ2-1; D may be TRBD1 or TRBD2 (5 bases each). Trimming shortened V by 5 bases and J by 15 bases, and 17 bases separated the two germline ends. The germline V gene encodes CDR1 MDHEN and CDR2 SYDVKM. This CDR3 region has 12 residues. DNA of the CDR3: TGTGCCAGCAGTACCAGGGACGCCCTGGTGTTCTTC. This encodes CASSTRDALVFF.

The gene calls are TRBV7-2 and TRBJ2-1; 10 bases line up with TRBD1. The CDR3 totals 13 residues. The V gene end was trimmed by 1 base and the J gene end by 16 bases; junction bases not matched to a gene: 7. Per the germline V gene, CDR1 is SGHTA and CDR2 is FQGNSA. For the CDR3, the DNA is TGTGCCAGCAGCTTAGGCCGGGACAGGGGCGAATTCTTC. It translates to CASSLGRDRGEFF.

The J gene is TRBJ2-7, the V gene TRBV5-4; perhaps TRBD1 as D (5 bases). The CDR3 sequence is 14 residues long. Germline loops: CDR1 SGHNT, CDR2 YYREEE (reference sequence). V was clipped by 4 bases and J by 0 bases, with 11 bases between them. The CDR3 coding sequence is TGTGCCAGCAGCAAGGACACCAACTCCTACGAGCAGTACTTC. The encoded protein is CASSKDTNSYEQYF. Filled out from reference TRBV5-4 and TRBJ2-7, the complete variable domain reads ETGVTQSPTHLIKTRGQQVTLRCSSQSGHNTVSWYQQALGQGPQFIFQYYREEENGRGNFPPRFSGLQFPNYSSELNVNALELDDSALYLCASSKDTNSYEQYFGPGTRLTVT.

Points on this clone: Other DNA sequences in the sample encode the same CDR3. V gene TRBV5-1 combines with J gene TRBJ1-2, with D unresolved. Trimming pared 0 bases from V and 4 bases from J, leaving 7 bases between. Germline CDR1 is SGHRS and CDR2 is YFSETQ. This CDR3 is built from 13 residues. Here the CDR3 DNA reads TGCGCCAGCAGCTTGGTTTCGGGCTATGGCTACACCTTC. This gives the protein CASSLVSGYGYTF.

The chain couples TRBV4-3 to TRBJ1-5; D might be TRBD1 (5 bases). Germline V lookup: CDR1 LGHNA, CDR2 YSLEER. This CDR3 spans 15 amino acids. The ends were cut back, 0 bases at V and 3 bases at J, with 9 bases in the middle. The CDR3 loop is CASSQDWGYNQPQHF. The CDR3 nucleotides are TGCGCCAGCAGCCAAGATTGGGGGTACAATCAGCCCCAGCATTTT.

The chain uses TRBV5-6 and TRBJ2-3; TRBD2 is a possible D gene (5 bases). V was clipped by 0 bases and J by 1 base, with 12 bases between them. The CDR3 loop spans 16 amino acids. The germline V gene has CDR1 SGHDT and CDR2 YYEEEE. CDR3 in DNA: TGTGCCAGCAGCTTGGTAGGTAGAGCGGGCACAGATACGCAGTATTTT. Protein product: CASSLVGRAGTDTQYF.

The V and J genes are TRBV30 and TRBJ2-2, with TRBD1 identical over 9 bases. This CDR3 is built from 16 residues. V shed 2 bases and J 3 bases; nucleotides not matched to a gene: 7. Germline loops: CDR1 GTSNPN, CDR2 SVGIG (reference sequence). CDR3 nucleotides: TGTGCCTGGAGTTACAGGGGGCGAGGGGACACCGGGGAGCTGTTTTTT. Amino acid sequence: CAWSYRGRGDTGELFF.

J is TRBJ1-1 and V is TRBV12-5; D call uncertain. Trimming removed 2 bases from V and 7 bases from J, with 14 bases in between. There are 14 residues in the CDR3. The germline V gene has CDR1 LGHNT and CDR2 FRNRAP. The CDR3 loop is CASGLSGCEDEAFF. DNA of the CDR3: TGTGCTAGTGGTTTGTCGGGGTGTGAGGATGAAGCTTTCTTT.

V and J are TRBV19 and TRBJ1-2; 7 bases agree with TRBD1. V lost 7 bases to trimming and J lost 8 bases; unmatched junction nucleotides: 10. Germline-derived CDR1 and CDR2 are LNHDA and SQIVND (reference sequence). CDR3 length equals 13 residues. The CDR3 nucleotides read TGTGCCAGTATGCGACAGGGACGTGGAGGCTACACCTTC. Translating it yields CASMRQGRGGYTF.